This T cell receptor beta chain was captured by sequencing in a study of blood T cell repertoires in COVID-19. Only in-frame clones appear in the TCRdb table, and some are missing; sequencing was by immunoSEQ multiplex PCR. This table has a few hundred thousand clones, 86% appearing once. The sequencing input was PBMCs or T cells enriched from blood (not recorded which). The TCR was taken from a woman in her forties or fifties in a cohort exposed to, infected with or recovered from COVID-19 (not recorded which).

The CDR3, as DNA: TGTGCCAGCCAGCTAGCAGCGAACACCGGGGAGCTGTTTTTT. This gives the protein CASQLAANTGELFF. V usage is TRBV7-8 and J usage is TRBJ2-2, with D perhaps TRBD2 (5 bases). Germline assignment: CDR1 SGHVS and CDR2 FQNEAQ. The CDR3 loop spans 14 amino acids. V dropped 8 bases and J dropped 0 bases, with 10 bases sitting between them.